The 11 T cell receptor beta chains below all came from one sample that was sequenced in a study of OX40 agonist ivuxolimab in advanced cancers. Profiled with immunoSEQ multiplex PCR; TCRdb holds only in-frame clones, not every one. The sample carries about 50,000 clones, about nine tenths recorded once. Sequences were derived from CD4+ or CD8+ T cells sorted from blood, sampled in a trial of the OX40 agonist ivuxolimab. These receptors originate from an adult with an advanced solid tumor such as melanoma, head and neck, liver or kidney cancer.

The CDR3 DNA follows: TGTGCCAGCAGGAATGCGGGAGTCGCCTACAATGAGCAGTTCTTC. Amino acid sequence: CASRNAGVAYNEQFF. This chain uses TRBV6-6 with TRBJ2-1; 7 positions match TRBD2. Trimming took 6 bases from V and 2 from J; bases not matched to a gene: 7. Per the germline V gene, CDR1 is MNHNY and CDR2 is SVGAGI (reference sequence). This CDR3 is built from 15 residues.

The rearrangement joins TRBV7-3 to TRBJ2-5, with 7 bases that match TRBD1. Germline loops: CDR1 SGHTA, CDR2 FQGTGA. This CDR3 is 13 amino acids long. Trimming at V came to 5 bases and at J to 2 bases, leaving 2 bases not matched to a gene. CDR3 coding DNA: TGTGCCAGCAGCCTGGACAGGCAAGAGACCCAGTACTTC. Protein: CASSLDRQETQYF.

The rearrangement joins TRBV19 to TRBJ1-1; no definite D call. From germline, CDR1 is LNHDA and CDR2 SQIVND (reference sequence). This CDR3 spans 15 amino acids. V shed 3 bases and J shed 5 bases, with 16 bases lying between them. The CDR3: CASSMIWAGRTEAFF. The CDR3 coding sequence is TGTGCCAGTAGTATGATCTGGGCGGGAAGGACTGAAGCTTTCTTT.

The chain uses TRBV7-2 and TRBJ2-7; 9 bases align to TRBD1. J lost 2 bases, V lost 4 bases, and 3 bases had no gene match. Germline-derived CDR1 and CDR2 are SGHTA and FQGNSA. The CDR3 loop spans 14 amino acids. The CDR3 region has the DNA TGTGCCAGCAGCTCCGGGACAGGGCCCTACGAGCAGTACTTC. The encoded protein is CASSSGTGPYEQYF. Filled out from reference TRBV7-2 and TRBJ2-7, the complete variable domain reads GAGVSQSPSNKVTEKGKDVELRCDPISGHTALYWYRQSLGQGLEFLIYFQGNSAPDKSGLPSDRFSAERTGGSVSTLTIQRTQQEDSAVYLCASSSGTGPYEQYFGPGTRLTVT.

This clone was detected only once. V and J are TRBV28 and TRBJ1-5, with D uncertain. CDR3 length equals 16 residues. Germline-derived CDR1 and CDR2 are MDHEN and SYDVKM. V lost 8 bases and J 0 bases, leaving 17 bases between the germline ends. The CDR3: CASGSGLEISNQPQHF. In DNA, the CDR3 is TGTGCCAGCGGATCGGGCCTTGAGATTAGCAATCAGCCCCAGCATTTT. The entire variable domain, with the rest obtained from reference TRBV28 and TRBJ1-5, is as follows: DVKVTQSSRYLVKRTGEKVFLECVQDMDHENMFWYRQDPGLGLRLIYFSYDVKMKEKGDIPEGYSVSREKKERFSLILESASTNQTSMYLCASGSGLEISNQPQHFGDGTRLSIL.

J is TRBJ2-7 and V is TRBV28; D is unresolved. The CDR3 runs 10 residues. V lost 6 bases and J 5 bases, leaving 5 bases between the germline ends. CDR1 is MDHEN and CDR2 is SYDVKM in the germline V gene. CDR3 amino acids: CASSYDEQYF. Here the CDR3 DNA reads TGTGCCAGCAGCTACGACGAGCAGTACTTC.

The rearrangement uses TRBV18 and TRBJ1-3; a weak D match, TRBD1 (5 bases). The V and J ends lost 0 bases and 0 bases respectively, with 12 bases between them. CDR1 is KGHSH and CDR2 is LQKENI in the germline V gene. The CDR3 runs to 17 residues. The CDR3 coding sequence is TGTGCCAGCTCACCACCAATCGGGGGGGACTCTGGAAACACCATATATTTT. It encodes CASSPPIGGDSGNTIYF.

The chain has TRBV19 and TRBJ2-5, with D perhaps being TRBD1 or TRBD2 (5 bases each). Deletions cut 6 bases from V and 1 base from J, with 15 bases between. Germline CDR1 reads LNHDA; CDR2 reads SQIVND (reference sequence). The length of the CDR3 is 15 residues. The CDR3 region is CASRGRGGGQETQYF. For the CDR3, the DNA is TGTGCCAGTAGAGGCCGGGGTGGGGGCCAAGAGACCCAGTACTTC.

V and J are TRBV30 and TRBJ1-5; the D gene is possibly TRBD1 (5 bases). The germline gives CDR1 GTSNPN, CDR2 SVGIG (reference sequence). The CDR3 contains 14 residues. Trimming took 1 base from V and 3 from J, leaving 10 bases between them. In DNA, the CDR3 is TGTGCCTGGAGTGGAGACAGTTCCAATCAGCCCCAGCATTTT. It is translated as CAWSGDSSNQPQHF.

The chain carries TRBV4-2 and TRBJ1-2; 10 bases are shared with TRBD1. Germline values: CDR1 LGHNA, CDR2 YNFKEQ. The CDR3 loop spans 17 amino acids. V lost 0 bases, J lost 4 bases, and 8 bases stayed unmatched. Written as DNA, the CDR3 is TGTGCCAGCAGCCAAGATCCCCTGGGGACAGGGGCCTATGGCTACACCTTC. Translating gives CASSQDPLGTGAYGYTF.

The chain couples TRBV15 to TRBJ2-7; no definite D call. Germline CDR1 LNHNV, CDR2 YYDKDF (reference sequence). The CDR3 length is 17 residues. Trimming stripped 1 base from V and 0 bases from J, with 16 bases between. The chain's CDR3 is CATSRGLSGGTSYEQYF. In nucleotides, the CDR3 is TGTGCCACCAGCAGAGGCCTTTCTGGCGGTACCTCCTACGAGCAGTACTTC.